The present T cell receptor (beta chain) was sequenced within a study of T cells in Graves' hyperthyroidism and ophthalmopathy (dated by TCRdb to between 2018 and 2020). About the full investigation: Peripheral blood samples were taken at initial diagnosis, before any treatment was given. A discovery cohort of about 96 patients, about 43 with Graves' ophthalmopathy and 57 with stable Graves' hyperthyroidism, was used to find distinguishing TCR V-J signatures. Whether ophthalmopathy could be predicted prospectively was tested in an independent validation cohort made up of approximately 19 hyperthyroidism patients plus 17 patients who later progressed to ophthalmopathy. The approximately 90 discovery patients were randomly split 7:3 into training and test sets. The study also compared thyroid tissue and blood T-cell repertoires from roughly 6 Graves' hyperthyroidism patients. Following sampling, methimazole starting at 30 mg daily was given to hyperthyroidism patients, and high-dose intravenous methylprednisolone was given to ophthalmopathy patients. TCR Vbeta CDR3 sequencing of approximately 140 peripheral blood samples (43 ophthalmopathy, roughly 74 hyperthyroidism and approximately 17 progressor patients) is reported in the paper.

The sample holds many counts of this clonotype. No cognate antigen has been identified for it. No much larger clonotype is one base removed from it; base qualities were not supplied. On the study overall, not on this receptor specifically: During validation, the model predicted progression to ophthalmopathy a median of approximately 7 months ahead of onset, with approximately 70% sensitivity and roughly 75% specificity. Most expanded thyroid clonotypes (frequency above 0.001) were also found in blood, which suggests that blood repertoires may mirror thyroid immune responses. Sample size was not statistically predetermined, and blinding of investigators to group allocation was not performed. A model built on a 13 V-J signature distinguished ophthalmopathy from stable hyperthyroidism, reaching roughly 88% sensitivity and about 81% specificity in cross-validation and 80%/75% in testing.

The TCR beta CDR3 regions were amplified from RNA transcripts. The TCR CDR3 was subjected to a first round of RT-PCR using the HTBI primer set and the Qiagen OneStep RT-PCR kit. The libraries were constructed in a second round of multiplex PCR and then size-selected and purified. Paired-end sequencing of the libraries was performed with 100 bp reads on an Illumina HiSeq2000. Per the authors' processing: SOAPnuke was used to process the raw data, with reads discarded if the reads contained adapters or uncalled bases, had a mean Phred below 15, or lacked an exact constant-primer or identifier match. High-quality paired reads were merged with COPE v1.2.5, and unique nucleotide sequences were defined as clonotypes. Clonotypes were aligned to IMGT TRBV, TRBD and TRBJ reference segments using MiTCR v1.1. The analysis was restricted to V-J combinations with a frequency above 0.0001, which together covered around 99% of the repertoires. A TCS score was defined as the ratio of F50 (clonal expansion) to E x V (chaos), with BLOSUM62-based TCRdist applied between CDR3 peptides within each V-J. Welch's t-statistics and random forest reduced 450 to 600 V-J features to about 12, which were used in a naive Bayes classifier (R e1071). In TCRdb, the public reads were trimmed at Q25 with fastp and aligned with MiXCR, with productive beta chains retained. Each CDR3 protein appears once, grouped with its most common genes and DNA. What appears here as the V and J calls and clone size reflects TCRdb's work, not the paper's. The sample data list some 600,000 distinct CDR3 sequences, and approximately 14% of these were observed just once. The ten largest clones represent almost 6% of the sample.

V and J are truncated by 3 bases and 3 bases respectively, leaving an intervening sequence of 13 bases. The CDR3, from cysteine to phenylalanine, totals 16 residues. The kept DNA is CDR3 alone, 48 bases in frame from the first base. From a lookup of the germline V gene, CDR1 and CDR2 are KGHDR and SFDVKD. The hyperthyroidism patients were between 18 and 65 years old and newly diagnosed, with a disease duration of less than 2 months. Patients with uncontrolled infections, other autoimmune diseases, pregnancy or lactation were excluded. Diagnoses were established on the basis of clinical symptoms, serum thyroxine and TRAb, thyroid ultrasound, and orbital computed tomography. Blood from progressor patients was collected at the time of first diagnosis with hyperthyroidism, before any ophthalmopathy symptoms had appeared. PBMCs were separated from approximately 10 ml of fresh peripheral blood using Ficoll-Paque density gradient centrifugation. Progressor patients were initially diagnosed with Graves' hyperthyroidism and developed ophthalmopathy during follow-up. Trizol reagent was used to extract total RNA, and RNA quality was then checked on an Agilent 2100 Bioanalyzer.

Recombination connected TRBV24-1 to TRBJ2-2, with a weak D call of TRBD2 (6 bases match). This receptor was taken from a woman in her thirties with Graves' hyperthyroidism that later progressed to Graves' ophthalmopathy. The sample comprised blood. In nucleotide form, the sequence is TGTGCCACCAGTGATCATCCGGGACTGGACACCGGGGAGCTGTTTTTT. Its product reads: CATSDHPGLDTGELFF.